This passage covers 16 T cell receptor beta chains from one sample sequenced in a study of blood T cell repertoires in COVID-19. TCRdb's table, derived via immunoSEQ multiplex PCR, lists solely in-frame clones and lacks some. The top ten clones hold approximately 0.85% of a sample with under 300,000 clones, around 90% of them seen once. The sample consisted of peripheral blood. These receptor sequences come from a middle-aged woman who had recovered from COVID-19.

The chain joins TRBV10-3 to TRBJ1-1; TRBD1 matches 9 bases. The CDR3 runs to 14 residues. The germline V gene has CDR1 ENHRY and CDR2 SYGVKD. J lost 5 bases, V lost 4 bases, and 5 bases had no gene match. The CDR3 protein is CAISGGTGRTEAFF. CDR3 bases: TGTGCCATCAGTGGGGGGACAGGGCGGACTGAAGCTTTCTTT.

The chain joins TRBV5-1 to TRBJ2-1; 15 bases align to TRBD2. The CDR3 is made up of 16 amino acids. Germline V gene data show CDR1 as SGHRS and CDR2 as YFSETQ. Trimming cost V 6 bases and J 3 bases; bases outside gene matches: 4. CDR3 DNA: TGCGCCAGCATCCCGGGACTAGCGGGAGGCTACAATGAGCAGTTCTTC. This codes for CASIPGLAGGYNEQFF.

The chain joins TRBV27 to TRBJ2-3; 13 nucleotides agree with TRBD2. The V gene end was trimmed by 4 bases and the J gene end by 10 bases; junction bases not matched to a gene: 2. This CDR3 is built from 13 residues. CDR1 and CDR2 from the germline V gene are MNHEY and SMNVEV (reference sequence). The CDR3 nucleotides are TGTGCCAGCAGTTGGACTAGCGGGAGTGCGCAGTATTTT. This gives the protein CASSWTSGSAQYF.

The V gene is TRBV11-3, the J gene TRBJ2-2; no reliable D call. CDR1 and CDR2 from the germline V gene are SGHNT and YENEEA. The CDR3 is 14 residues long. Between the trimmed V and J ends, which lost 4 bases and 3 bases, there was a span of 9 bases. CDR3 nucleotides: TGTGCCAGCAGCTCCCCCCGGGACACCGGGGAGCTGTTTTTT. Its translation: CASSSPRDTGELFF.

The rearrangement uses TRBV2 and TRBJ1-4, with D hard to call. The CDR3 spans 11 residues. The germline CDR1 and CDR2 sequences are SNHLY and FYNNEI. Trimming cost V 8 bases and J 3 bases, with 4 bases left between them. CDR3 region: CASEANEKLFF. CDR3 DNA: TGTGCCAGCGAGGCTAATGAAAAACTGTTTTTT.

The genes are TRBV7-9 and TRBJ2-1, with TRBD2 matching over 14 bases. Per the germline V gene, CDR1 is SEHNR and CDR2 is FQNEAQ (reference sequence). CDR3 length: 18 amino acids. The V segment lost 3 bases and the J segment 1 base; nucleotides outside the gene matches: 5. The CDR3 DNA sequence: TGTGCCAGCAGCTTGGGACTAGCGGGAGAAGGTTCCTACAATGAGCAGTTCTTC. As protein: CASSLGLAGEGSYNEQFF.

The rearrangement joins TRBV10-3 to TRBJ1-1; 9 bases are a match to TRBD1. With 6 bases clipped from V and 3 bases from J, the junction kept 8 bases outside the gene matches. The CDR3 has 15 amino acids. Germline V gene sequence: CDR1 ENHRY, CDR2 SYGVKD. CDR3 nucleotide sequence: TGTGCCATCAGCAAAACAGGGGGCTACGACACTGAAGCTTTCTTT. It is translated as CAISKTGGYDTEAFF.

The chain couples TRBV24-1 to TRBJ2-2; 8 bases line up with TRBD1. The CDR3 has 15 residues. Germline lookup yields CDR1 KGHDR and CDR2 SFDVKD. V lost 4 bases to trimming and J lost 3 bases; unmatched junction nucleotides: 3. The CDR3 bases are TGTGCCACCAGTGACCAGGGGGCGGACACCGGGGAGCTGTTTTTT. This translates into CATSDQGADTGELFF.

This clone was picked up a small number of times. In nucleotides, the CDR3 is TGTGCCAGCGGGGAGGGGCTCTACAATGAGCAGTTCTTC. As protein: CASGEGLYNEQFF. J is TRBJ2-1 and V is TRBV2, with TRBD2 matching over 7 bases. The germline gives CDR1 SNHLY, CDR2 FYNNEI. V was pared by 8 bases and J by 3 bases, with 4 bases of the junction left unmatched. This CDR3 region has 13 residues.

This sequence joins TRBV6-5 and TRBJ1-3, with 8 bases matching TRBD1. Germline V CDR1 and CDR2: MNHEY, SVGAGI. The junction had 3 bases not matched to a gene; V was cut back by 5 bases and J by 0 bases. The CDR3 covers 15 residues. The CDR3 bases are TGTGCCAGCAGTAGGGACAGGTCCTCTGGAAACACCATATATTTT. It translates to CASSRDRSSGNTIYF.

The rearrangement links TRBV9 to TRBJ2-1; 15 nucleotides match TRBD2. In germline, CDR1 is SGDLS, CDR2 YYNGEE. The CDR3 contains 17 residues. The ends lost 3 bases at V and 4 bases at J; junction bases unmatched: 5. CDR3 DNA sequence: TGTGCCAGCAGCGGGACTAGCGGGAGGGCCTGGTACAATGAGCAGTTCTTC. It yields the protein CASSGTSGRAWYNEQFF.

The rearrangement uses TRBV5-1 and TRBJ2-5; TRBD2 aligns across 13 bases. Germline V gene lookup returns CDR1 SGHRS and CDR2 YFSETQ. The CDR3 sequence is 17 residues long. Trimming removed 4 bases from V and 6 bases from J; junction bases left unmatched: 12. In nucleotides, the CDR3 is TGCGCCAGCAGCCGGGGACTAGCGGGAACCTCTGGGAAGACCCAGTACTTC. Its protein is CASSRGLAGTSGKTQYF.

The CDR3 DNA sequence: TGTGCCAGCAGTAGGGGACAAATCGGATCACCCCTCCACTTT. Protein: CASSRGQIGSPLHF. This sequence joins TRBV27 and TRBJ1-6, with D possibly matching TRBD1 (6 bases). Trimming left V 5 bases short and J 10 bases short, with 15 bases between. CDR1 and CDR2 from the germline V gene are MNHEY and SMNVEV (reference sequence). The CDR3 is 14 residues long.

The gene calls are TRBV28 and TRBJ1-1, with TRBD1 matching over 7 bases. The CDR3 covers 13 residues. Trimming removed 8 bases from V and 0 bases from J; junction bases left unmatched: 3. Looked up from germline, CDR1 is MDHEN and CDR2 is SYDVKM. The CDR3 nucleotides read TGTGCCAGCCAGACAGGGATGAACACTGAAGCTTTCTTT. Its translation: CASQTGMNTEAFF.

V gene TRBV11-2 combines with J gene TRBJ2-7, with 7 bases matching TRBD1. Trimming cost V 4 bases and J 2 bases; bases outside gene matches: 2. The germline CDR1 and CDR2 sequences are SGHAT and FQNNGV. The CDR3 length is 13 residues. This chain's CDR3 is CASSWQGAYEQYF. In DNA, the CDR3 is TGTGCCAGCAGCTGGCAGGGGGCCTACGAGCAGTACTTC.

Here the CDR3 reads CASSEAGPEAFF. CDR3 coding DNA: TGTGCCAGCAGCGAGGCGGGACCCGAAGCTTTCTTT. V is TRBV7-3 and J is TRBJ1-1; weak D call: TRBD1 (5 bases). In germline, CDR1 is SGHTA, CDR2 FQGTGA. The CDR3 extends over 12 amino acids. V lost 5 bases and J lost 8, with 12 bases in between.